The rows below give T cell receptor beta chains drawn from one sample of a study of cytomegalovirus exposure and HLA in healthy donors. Repertoires were generated with immunoSEQ multiplex PCR, while TCRdb's copy carries only in-frame clones and drops some. The sample holds around 120,000 clones, less than 85% seen once. The specimen was PBMCs. Source of these receptors: a woman between 40 and 55 years old in good health and CMV-seronegative. Both conserved end residues are part of each CDR3. Fields, in order: D gene, clone size, J gene, V gene, CDR3 protein, CDR3 DNA. D genes are given only for firm matches. The size field is filled for only some rows; it gives once, few, many or a size class.

. | . | TRBJ2-7 | TRBV10-3 | CAIRTESYEQYF | TGTGCCATCAGGACAGAGTCCTACGAGCAGTACTTC
. | . | TRBJ1-2 | TRBV4-1 | CASSQEGGRGVWGYTF | TGCGCCAGCAGCCAAGAAGGGGGACGGGGGGTCTGGGGCTACACCTTC
. | . | TRBJ2-6 | TRBV4-3 | CASSPKPTGANVLTF | TGCGCCAGCAGCCCAAAGCCCACTGGGGCCAACGTCCTGACTTTC
. | . | TRBJ2-1 | TRBV7-9 | CASSYTRTRGHEQFF | TGTGCCAGCAGCTATACGAGGACCAGGGGACACGAGCAGTTCTTC
. | . | TRBJ2-7 | TRBV23-1 | CASSPPMIPVYEQYF | TGCGCCAGCAGCCCACCGATGATACCGGTCTACGAGCAGTACTTC
. | . | TRBJ2-2 | TRBV4-3 | CASSQDQNTGELFF | TGCGCCAGCAGCCAAGACCAGAACACCGGGGAGCTGTTTTTT
. | . | TRBJ1-5 | TRBV7-9 | CASSLGDSNQPQHF | TGTGCCAGCAGCCTGGGAGATAGCAATCAGCCCCAGCATTTT
TRBD2 | . | TRBJ2-5 | TRBV7-9 | CASSKGLADQETQYF | TGTGCCAGCAGCAAGGGACTAGCGGATCAAGAGACCCAGTACTTC
TRBD1 | . | TRBJ2-5 | TRBV19 | CASSPVGQLIGETQYF | TGTGCCAGTAGTCCCGTGGGACAGTTAATAGGAGAGACCCAGTACTTC
. | . | TRBJ2-1 | TRBV27 | CASSPGPRGGSYEQFF | TGTGCCAGCAGCCCGGGGCCTAGAGGGGGTAGCTATGAGCAGTTCTTC
TRBD1 | . | TRBJ1-3 | TRBV5-4 | CASSLDPGTGRSGNTIYF | TGTGCCAGCAGCTTGGATCCCGGGACAGGGCGCTCTGGAAACACCATATATTTT
TRBD2 | few | TRBJ2-2 | TRBV5-1 | CASSLGQREPAGELFF | TGCGCCAGCAGCTTGGGCCAGCGGGAGCCGGCCGGGGAGCTGTTTTTT
. | . | TRBJ2-7 | TRBV7-9 | CASSSGTYEQYF | TGTGCCAGCAGCTCTGGCACCTACGAGCAGTACTTC
TRBD1 | . | TRBJ1-1 | TRBV11-2 | CASSAGQGAGTEAFF | TGTGCCAGCAGCGCCGGACAGGGGGCAGGGACTGAAGCTTTCTTT
TRBD1 | . | TRBJ1-4 | TRBV7-2 | CASSPGQGLGFEKLFF | TGTGCCAGCAGCCCTGGACAGGGGCTCGGCTTTGAAAAACTGTTTTTT
. | . | TRBJ1-6 | TRBV14 | CASSQGSHSDNNSPLHF | TGTGCCAGCAGCCAAGGCAGTCACTCAGACAATAATTCACCCCTCCACTTT
. | few | TRBJ1-2 | TRBV5-8 | CASSLRGYGYTF | TGTGCCAGCAGCTTGCGGGGTTATGGCTACACCTTC
TRBD1 | . | TRBJ2-2 | TRBV4-3 | CASAQGGAYGELFF | TGCGCCAGCGCTCAAGGGGGCGCATACGGGGAGCTGTTTTTT
TRBD1 | . | TRBJ1-5 | TRBV5-5 | CASSLVGGRSNQPQHF | TGTGCCAGCAGCTTGGTAGGGGGCAGGAGCAATCAGCCCCAGCATTTT
. | . | TRBJ2-3 | TRBV10-1 | CASRVYNVRGATDTQYF | TGCGCCAGCAGAGTCTATAACGTTCGGGGGGCCACAGATACGCAGTATTTT
TRBD2 | . | TRBJ2-1 | TRBV4-3 | CASSQDWASGVNEQFF | TGCGCCAGCAGCCAAGATTGGGCTAGCGGGGTAAATGAGCAGTTCTTC
TRBD2 | . | TRBJ2-3 | TRBV5-6 | CASSSRGTSGHTDTQYF | TGTGCCAGCAGCTCAAGAGGGACTAGCGGACACACAGATACGCAGTATTTT
. | . | TRBJ1-1 | TRBV30 | CAWSVNRVWNTEAFF | TGTGCCTGGAGTGTTAACAGGGTCTGGAACACTGAAGCTTTCTTT
TRBD2 | . | TRBJ2-3 | TRBV18 | CASSPTGTSGTDTQYF | TGTGCCAGCTCACCTACCGGGACTAGCGGCACAGATACGCAGTATTTT
TRBD1 | . | TRBJ1-1 | TRBV7-9 | CASREGASTEAFF | TGTGCCAGCAGAGAGGGGGCCAGCACTGAAGCTTTCTTT
. | . | TRBJ1-2 | TRBV5-3 | CARSLWPGATNYGYTF | TGTGCCAGAAGCTTGTGGCCAGGGGCGACTAACTATGGCTACACCTTC
TRBD2 | . | TRBJ2-7 | TRBV6-1 | CASSALRSSAGAQYF | TGTGCCAGCAGTGCGCTTAGGAGTTCGGCGGGAGCGCAGTACTTC
TRBD1 | few | TRBJ2-2 | TRBV18 | CASSPNRQGHATYTGELFF | TGTGCCAGCTCACCAAATCGACAGGGACATGCGACGTACACCGGGGAGCTGTTTTTT
. | . | TRBJ2-1 | TRBV29-1 | CSVSGAYNEQFF | TGCAGCGTTAGTGGGGCTTACAATGAGCAGTTCTTC
. | . | TRBJ2-1 | TRBV5-5 | CASSLAVGSSYNEQFF | TGTGCCAGCAGCTTGGCCGTGGGCAGTTCCTACAATGAGCAGTTCTTC
TRBD1 | . | TRBJ2-7 | TRBV19 | CASSILTGLDYEQYF | TGTGCCAGTAGTATCTTGACAGGGTTGGACTACGAGCAGTACTTC
TRBD2 | . | TRBJ2-7 | TRBV19 | CASSRNSGGSTVYEQYF | TGTGCCAGTAGTCGCAATAGCGGGGGGTCTACCGTCTACGAGCAGTACTTC
. | . | TRBJ1-5 | TRBV6-6 | CASSYGEGAWDF | TGTGCCAGCAGTTACGGAGAAGGTGCGTGGGATTTT
TRBD1 | . | TRBJ1-4 | TRBV30 | CAWSTRGQGPKLFF | TGTGCCTGGAGTACTCGGGGACAGGGCCCAAAACTGTTTTTT
. | . | TRBJ2-5 | TRBV7-9 | CASSSRVSSVGGETQYF | TGTGCCAGCAGCTCGCGGGTTTCGAGCGTGGGTGGGGAGACCCAGTACTTC
TRBD2 | . | TRBJ2-7 | TRBV18 | CASSPPGLAVNYEQYF | TGTGCCAGCTCACCACCGGGACTAGCGGTCAACTACGAGCAGTACTTC
TRBD1 | . | TRBJ1-2 | TRBV6-1 | CASSGRGQLNYGYTF | TGTGCCAGCAGTGGACGGGGACAGCTTAACTATGGCTACACCTTC
TRBD1 | many | TRBJ1-4 | TRBV7-9 | CASSSGDRGTNEKLFF | TGTGCCAGCAGCTCGGGGGACAGGGGCACTAATGAAAAACTGTTTTTT
. | . | TRBJ1-5 | TRBV2 | CASSELWGDQPQHF | TGTGCCAGCAGTGAATTATGGGGGGATCAGCCCCAGCATTTT
. | few | TRBJ1-1 | TRBV6-5 | CASGLNTEAFF | TGTGCCAGCGGGCTGAACACTGAAGCTTTCTTT
TRBD1 | . | TRBJ2-6 | TRBV7-3 | CASSLNAGQGAGGANVLTF | TGTGCCAGCAGCTTAAACGCGGGACAGGGGGCGGGCGGGGCCAACGTCCTGACTTTC
. | . | TRBJ2-5 | TRBV2 | CASRGPTGQQETQYF | TGTGCCAGCAGGGGACCTACAGGGCAACAAGAGACCCAGTACTTC
TRBD2 | . | TRBJ2-4 | TRBV6-1 | CASSESSGRTMISRVAKNIQYF | TGTGCCAGCAGTGAAAGTAGCGGGAGGACGATGATCTCTAGGGTAGCCAAAAACATTCAGTACTTC